The next 18 T cell receptor beta chains were all read from a single sample in a study of blood T cell repertoires in COVID-19. Assay: immunoSEQ multiplex PCR; the TCRdb copy retains only in-frame clones and omits some. Of about 120,000 clones listed, 90% were seen once; the top ten hold 3.8%. The sequenced material came from peripheral blood. Receptors were obtained from an older woman with COVID-19, enrolled during active disease.

V usage is TRBV4-1 and J usage is TRBJ1-6; the D gene is possibly TRBD1 (6 bases). The CDR3 runs 16 residues. Germline V gene data show CDR1 as MGHRA and CDR2 as YSYEKL. V dropped 1 base and J dropped 2 bases, with 9 bases sitting between them. CDR3 in amino acids: CASSQVQGTYNSPLHF. CDR3 in DNA: TGCGCCAGCAGCCAAGTTCAGGGGACCTATAATTCACCCCTCCACTTT.

The chain is built from TRBV3-1 (or the pseudogene TRBV3-2) and TRBJ2-7; 7 nucleotides line up with TRBD2. After removal of 7 bases from V and 4 bases from J, the junction contained 13 bases not matched to a gene. Germline values: CDR1 LGHDT, CDR2 YNNKEL (reference sequence). This CDR3 is built from 15 residues. For the CDR3, the DNA is TGTGCCAGCAAAATCTCTTGGGAGGGATCGTACGAGCAGTACTTC. Its protein is CASKISWEGSYEQYF.

The chain recombines TRBV7-3 with TRBJ2-3; D is uncertain. This CDR3 comprises 13 residues. Trimming stripped 5 bases from V and 0 bases from J, with 6 bases between. Germline V gene sequence: CDR1 SGHTA, CDR2 FQGTGA. The CDR3: CASSPSSTDTQYF. CDR3 DNA sequence: TGTGCCAGCAGCCCCTCTAGCACAGATACGCAGTATTTT.

The chain combines TRBV2 with TRBJ2-3; no definite D call. Trimming removed 4 bases at V and 0 bases at J, with 5 bases between. CDR3 size: 13 residues. The V gene's germline CDR1 is SNHLY and CDR2 FYNNEI. CDR3 nucleotide sequence: TGTGCCAGCAGTGTAACTAGCACAGATACGCAGTATTTT. Translating gives CASSVTSTDTQYF.

V gene TRBV7-8 combines with J gene TRBJ1-2; D may be TRBD1 (6 bases). Germline CDR1 SGHVS, CDR2 FQNEAQ. The length of the CDR3 is 16 residues. Trimming shortened V by 1 base and J by 4 bases, and 16 bases separated the two germline ends. CDR3 DNA sequence: TGTGCCAGCAGCTTAGGGGCAGGGGAGGGGAGCTATGGCTACACCTTC. Amino acids: CASSLGAGEGSYGYTF.

The chain joins TRBV6-1 to TRBJ1-5; TRBD1 is a possible D gene (5 bases). Germline assignment: CDR1 MNHNS and CDR2 SASEGT. Deletions cut 3 bases from V and 5 bases from J, with 17 bases between. CDR3 length: 16 residues. The CDR3 protein is CASSDLLMGGYQPQHF. CDR3 coding DNA: TGTGCCAGCAGTGACTTGTTGATGGGGGGGTATCAGCCCCAGCATTTT.

The chain recombines TRBV5-4 with TRBJ2-1; 8 nucleotides line up with TRBD1. J lost 4 bases, V lost 4 bases, and 7 bases had no gene match. The V gene's germline CDR1 is SGHNT and CDR2 YYREEE (reference sequence). CDR3 length equals 15 residues. The DNA of the CDR3 is TGTGCCAGCAGCAGGACAGGGACCTCTTACAATGAGCAGTTCTTC. Encoded protein: CASSRTGTSYNEQFF.

CDR3 nucleotide sequence: TGTGCCTGGAGTGTACGAGGGGGCCAGTTTGGAAACACCATATATTTT. Residues: CAWSVRGGQFGNTIYF. The rearrangement joins TRBV30 to TRBJ1-3; 7 nucleotides line up with TRBD1. Germline V CDR1 and CDR2: GTSNPN, SVGIG (reference sequence). This CDR3 has 16 residues. The V segment lost 0 bases and the J segment 3 bases; nucleotides outside the gene matches: 8.

The V gene is TRBV18, the J gene TRBJ2-3, with D possibly being TRBD2 (6 bases). Trimming removed 3 bases at V and 3 bases at J, with 19 bases between. CDR3 length: 17 residues. Per germline, CDR1 KGHSH and CDR2 LQKENI. CDR3 residues: CASSPRQGIGGTDTQYF. The CDR3 DNA sequence: TGTGCCAGCTCACCGCGTCAGGGAATCGGAGGGACAGATACGCAGTATTTT.

This chain joins TRBV5-1 and TRBJ2-7; 9 bases fit TRBD1. The CDR3 extends over 15 amino acids. Germline V gene lookup returns CDR1 SGHRS and CDR2 YFSETQ. Trimming cost V 4 bases and J 3 bases; bases outside gene matches: 8. The DNA of the CDR3 is TGCGCCAGCAGCCCTACCCCGGGACAGGGCTACGAGCAGTACTTC. It translates to CASSPTPGQGYEQYF.

The chain combines TRBV7-9 with TRBJ2-2, with D possibly TRBD1 on 5 matching bases. The V and J ends lost 5 bases and 7 bases respectively, with 17 bases between them. This CDR3 is built from 15 residues. Germline CDR1 and CDR2: SEHNR and FQNEAQ (reference sequence). The CDR3 nucleotides read TGTGCCAGCAGCGGAAGACAGATCAGTGGCGGGGAGCTGTTTTTT. This codes for CASSGRQISGGELFF.

The chain uses TRBV11-3 and TRBJ2-2; D remains ambiguous. V gave up 5 bases and J gave up 6 bases, with 7 bases separating them. From germline, CDR1 is SGHNT and CDR2 YENEEA. The CDR3 is 12 residues long. CDR3 in DNA: TGTGCCAGCAGCGTGGGCGCCGGGGAGCTGTTTTTT. Its translation: CASSVGAGELFF.

CDR3 loop: CASSIGTGQGGTGELFF. The CDR3 DNA is TGTGCCAGTAGTATAGGGACGGGACAGGGCGGCACCGGGGAGCTGTTTTTT. The rearrangement links TRBV19 to TRBJ2-2, with 9 bases lining up with TRBD1. Germline trimming cut 1 base from V and 4 bases from J; bases unmatched to any gene: 7. Germline V gene sequence: CDR1 LNHDA, CDR2 SQIVND (reference sequence). The CDR3 sequence is 17 residues long.

The gene calls are TRBV3-1 (or the pseudogene TRBV3-2) and TRBJ1-3; the D gene is possibly TRBD1 (6 bases). With 7 bases removed from V and 0 bases from J, the gap between germline ends came to 13 bases. In germline, CDR1 is LGHDT, CDR2 YNNKEL (reference sequence). The CDR3 loop spans 15 amino acids. In DNA, the CDR3 is TGTGCCAGCACCAGGGACACCCGCTCTGGAAACACCATATATTTT. Translated, it gives CASTRDTRSGNTIYF.

This chain connects TRBV19 to TRBJ1-5, with 8 bases identical to TRBD1. V gave up 4 bases and J gave up 6 bases; unmatched junction bases: 5. This CDR3 spans 14 amino acids. Germline V gene lookup returns CDR1 LNHDA and CDR2 SQIVND (reference sequence). The CDR3 here is CASSTTGGSQPQHF. For the CDR3, the DNA is TGTGCCAGTAGTACTACAGGGGGTAGTCAGCCCCAGCATTTT.

V and J are TRBV27 and TRBJ2-7; 8 nucleotides line up with TRBD1. V lost 3 bases to trimming and J lost 4 bases; unmatched junction nucleotides: 5. CDR1 and CDR2 (germline): MNHEY, SMNVEV (reference sequence). CDR3 length: 14 residues. The CDR3 region is CASSFGTGGYEQYF. CDR3 DNA: TGTGCCAGCAGTTTTGGCACAGGGGGATACGAGCAGTACTTC.

This clone appeared a single time. The genes are TRBV12-3 or TRBV12-4 and TRBJ2-7; a weak D match, TRBD2 (5 bases). V lost 3 bases and J lost 7, with 13 bases in between. The CDR3 length is 13 residues. As DNA, the CDR3 is TGTGCCAGCAGTTTGGGCGGGTTCAGGGAGCAGTACTTC. The encoded protein is CASSLGGFREQYF.

This chain links TRBV7-9 with TRBJ1-1; no firm D call. The V gene's germline CDR1 is SEHNR and CDR2 FQNEAQ (reference sequence). Trimming left V 7 bases short and J 1 base short, with 10 bases between. The CDR3 totals 13 residues. The CDR3 reads CASTLGGNTEAFF. DNA of the CDR3: TGTGCCAGCACTCTAGGAGGGAACACTGAAGCTTTCTTT.